This T cell receptor (beta chain) was profiled in a study of beta chain features in type 1 diabetes. General observations from the study: All four CD4+ subsets of Type 1 diabetes patients contained TCRB CDR3s that were moderately but significantly shorter.

In the case of this clone: Antigen specificity is unknown.

Investigators reverse transcribed all isolated RNA, so they sequenced expressed TCRB transcripts. Generated by immunoSEQ multiplex PCR, the TCRdb table keeps only in-frame clones and is missing some. The repertoire holds around 14,000 clones, with less than 85% as singletons. CD45RO/CCR7/CD25/CD127/CD95/CD27 separated CD4+ naive, central memory, regulatory and stem cell-like memory cells by sorting. Sequencing used stem cell memory CD4+ T cells from blood. The sequence was collected from a woman younger than 35 with type 1 diabetes.

Here the CDR3 reads CASGLRLAGVYDEQFF. CDR3 sequence (DNA): TGTGCTAGTGGTTTGAGACTAGCGGGAGTGTACGATGAGCAGTTCTTC. V is TRBV12-5 and J is TRBJ2-1; 12 nucleotides agree with TRBD2. Looked up from germline, CDR1 is LGHNT and CDR2 is FRNRAP. The CDR3 is 16 residues long. V lost 2 bases, J lost 8 bases, and 7 bases stayed unmatched.